A selection of T cell receptor beta chains follows, all from one sample in a study of blood T cell repertoires in COVID-19. The method was immunoSEQ multiplex PCR; TCRdb's version includes in-frame clones alone and lacks a portion of them. The sample has about 90,000 clones, about 91% seen once. Sequencing was performed on peripheral blood. These receptors all stem from a human donor with active COVID-19. The donor label of this sample is uncertain. Both conserved end residues are part of each CDR3. Each record gives: J gene, V gene, CDR3 length, clone size, D gene, CDR3 protein, CDR3 DNA. A D gene is named only where the DNA matches it firmly. Size is stated for part of the rows, as once, few or many counts, or as a class when the clone is expanded.

J gene: TRBJ1-1; V gene: TRBV19; CDR3 length: 13; clone size: once; D gene: -; CDR3 protein: CASSETGNTEAFF; CDR3 DNA: TGTGCCAGTAGCGAGACAGGGAACACTGAAGCTTTCTTT
J gene: TRBJ2-1; V gene: TRBV3-1/TRBV3-2; CDR3 length: 13; clone size: -; D gene: TRBD2; CDR3 protein: CASSQIRGGAQFF; CDR3 DNA: TGTGCCAGCAGCCAGATACGGGGGGGAGCGCAGTTCTTC
J gene: TRBJ2-5; V gene: TRBV7-2; CDR3 length: 14; clone size: -; D gene: -; CDR3 protein: CASTRSGIQETQYF; CDR3 DNA: TGTGCCAGCACCCGGTCGGGTATTCAAGAGACCCAGTACTTC
J gene: TRBJ2-1; V gene: TRBV2; CDR3 length: 16; clone size: -; D gene: -; CDR3 protein: CASSGWRQGRVNEQFF; CDR3 DNA: TGTGCCAGCAGTGGATGGAGGCAGGGGCGGGTAAATGAGCAGTTCTTC
J gene: TRBJ2-3; V gene: TRBV4-3; CDR3 length: 21; clone size: once; D gene: TRBD2; CDR3 protein: CASSQPPTRLASGGITDTQYF; CDR3 DNA: TGCGCCAGCAGCCAACCTCCGACCCGGCTAGCGAGCGGGGGGATCACAGATACGCAGTATTTT
J gene: TRBJ1-3; V gene: TRBV6-6; CDR3 length: 14; clone size: -; D gene: -; CDR3 protein: CASSYDGSGNTIYF; CDR3 DNA: TGTGCCAGCAGTTACGACGGGTCTGGAAACACCATATATTTT
J gene: TRBJ2-5; V gene: TRBV9; CDR3 length: 15; clone size: -; D gene: TRBD1; CDR3 protein: CASSVTDRAPETQYF; CDR3 DNA: TGTGCCAGCAGCGTTACCGACAGGGCCCCAGAGACCCAGTACTTC
J gene: TRBJ2-3; V gene: TRBV19; CDR3 length: 15; clone size: -; D gene: -; CDR3 protein: CASSNLEGFADTQYF; CDR3 DNA: TGTGCCAGTAGTAATCTAGAGGGCTTCGCAGATACGCAGTATTTT
J gene: TRBJ2-2; V gene: TRBV19; CDR3 length: 16; clone size: -; D gene: -; CDR3 protein: CASSIARGAYTGELFF; CDR3 DNA: TGTGCCAGTAGTATAGCGCGGGGAGCGTACACCGGGGAGCTGTTTTTT
J gene: TRBJ1-1; V gene: TRBV12-5; CDR3 length: 19; clone size: -; D gene: TRBD1; CDR3 protein: CASGFLPGQGANGNTEAFF; CDR3 DNA: TGTGCTAGTGGTTTTCTACCGGGACAGGGGGCAAATGGGAACACTGAAGCTTTCTTT
J gene: TRBJ1-2; V gene: TRBV9; CDR3 length: 14; clone size: -; D gene: -; CDR3 protein: CASSVGQGTYGYTF; CDR3 DNA: TGTGCCAGCAGCGTTGGGCAGGGAACCTATGGCTACACCTTC
J gene: TRBJ1-2; V gene: TRBV5-1; CDR3 length: 15; clone size: -; D gene: -; CDR3 protein: CASSLTRGISYGYTF; CDR3 DNA: TGCGCCAGCAGCTTGACGAGAGGTATCTCCTATGGCTACACCTTC
J gene: TRBJ2-7; V gene: TRBV2; CDR3 length: 14; clone size: -; D gene: TRBD1; CDR3 protein: CASSYDRGDDEQYF; CDR3 DNA: TGTGCCAGCAGTTACGACAGGGGTGACGACGAGCAGTACTTC
J gene: TRBJ1-2; V gene: TRBV7-9; CDR3 length: 14; clone size: -; D gene: -; CDR3 protein: CASSLETGIYGYTF; CDR3 DNA: TGTGCCAGCAGCTTAGAGACGGGGATCTATGGCTACACCTTC
J gene: TRBJ1-2; V gene: TRBV10-3; CDR3 length: 13; clone size: -; D gene: -; CDR3 protein: CAIGGGTAYGYTF; CDR3 DNA: TGTGCCATCGGGGGGGGAACGGCGTATGGCTACACCTTC
J gene: TRBJ2-1; V gene: TRBV2; CDR3 length: 14; clone size: -; D gene: TRBD2; CDR3 protein: CASKRTSGGTEQFF; CDR3 DNA: TGTGCCAGCAAACGGACTAGCGGGGGGACTGAGCAGTTCTTC
J gene: TRBJ2-7; V gene: TRBV7-9; CDR3 length: 14; clone size: -; D gene: TRBD2; CDR3 protein: CASSPRGGLNEQYF; CDR3 DNA: TGTGCCAGCTCCCCACGGGGGGGTCTAAACGAGCAGTACTTC
J gene: TRBJ2-3; V gene: TRBV7-9; CDR3 length: 15; clone size: -; D gene: -; CDR3 protein: CASSLRVTGLDTQYF; CDR3 DNA: TGTGCCAGCAGCTTAAGGGTGACAGGTCTAGATACGCAGTATTTT
J gene: TRBJ2-3; V gene: TRBV7-6; CDR3 length: 18; clone size: once; D gene: TRBD2; CDR3 protein: CASSLSSGGAVGTDTQYF; CDR3 DNA: TGTGCCAGCAGCTTGTCTAGCGGGGGGGCCGTCGGTACAGATACGCAGTATTTT
J gene: TRBJ1-6; V gene: TRBV5-1; CDR3 length: 17; clone size: few; D gene: -; CDR3 protein: CASSLASLGVGHSPLHF; CDR3 DNA: TGCGCCAGCAGCTTGGCATCTCTCGGGGTCGGGCATTCACCCCTCCACTTT
J gene: TRBJ2-7; V gene: TRBV5-1; CDR3 length: 15; clone size: -; D gene: TRBD2; CDR3 protein: CASSLVGTTSYEQYF; CDR3 DNA: TGCGCCAGCAGCTTGGTGGGGACTACCTCCTACGAGCAGTACTTC
J gene: TRBJ2-3; V gene: TRBV19; CDR3 length: 14; clone size: -; D gene: -; CDR3 protein: CASRKTGSTDTQYF; CDR3 DNA: TGTGCCAGTAGAAAGACGGGGAGCACAGATACGCAGTATTTT
J gene: TRBJ2-5; V gene: TRBV11-1; CDR3 length: 16; clone size: -; D gene: TRBD1; CDR3 protein: CASSSGTGGTQETQYF; CDR3 DNA: TGTGCCAGCAGCTCCGGGACAGGGGGGACCCAAGAGACCCAGTACTTC
J gene: TRBJ2-3; V gene: TRBV3-1/TRBV3-2; CDR3 length: 14; clone size: -; D gene: -; CDR3 protein: CASSQDSQSDTQYF; CDR3 DNA: TGTGCCAGCAGCCAAGATTCCCAATCAGATACGCAGTATTTT
J gene: TRBJ1-1; V gene: TRBV4-1; CDR3 length: 15; clone size: -; D gene: TRBD1; CDR3 protein: CASSQPGQGMAEAFF; CDR3 DNA: TGCGCCAGCAGCCAGCCGGGACAGGGAATGGCTGAAGCTTTCTTT
J gene: TRBJ1-2; V gene: TRBV7-9; CDR3 length: 13; clone size: few; D gene: -; CDR3 protein: CASSLAVVDGYTF; CDR3 DNA: TGTGCCAGCAGCTTAGCGGTAGTGGATGGCTACACCTTC
J gene: TRBJ2-2; V gene: TRBV4-1; CDR3 length: 14; clone size: -; D gene: -; CDR3 protein: CASSQASETGELFF; CDR3 DNA: TGCGCCAGCAGCCAGGCCAGCGAGACCGGGGAGCTGTTTTTT
J gene: TRBJ2-7; V gene: TRBV11-2; CDR3 length: 13; clone size: -; D gene: TRBD1; CDR3 protein: CASRRIPGGEQYF; CDR3 DNA: TGTGCCAGCAGGCGTATTCCAGGGGGCGAGCAGTACTTC
J gene: TRBJ1-5; V gene: TRBV15; CDR3 length: 15; clone size: -; D gene: -; CDR3 protein: CATSRDGQFNQPQHF; CDR3 DNA: TGTGCCACCAGCAGAGATGGACAGTTCAATCAGCCCCAGCATTTT
J gene: TRBJ1-2; V gene: TRBV28; CDR3 length: 17; clone size: -; D gene: TRBD1; CDR3 protein: CASSLDRIRTGPYGYTF; CDR3 DNA: TGTGCCAGCAGCCTAGATCGGATCAGGACAGGGCCTTATGGCTACACCTTC
J gene: TRBJ2-7; V gene: TRBV4-1; CDR3 length: 14; clone size: -; D gene: -; CDR3 protein: CASSQEREFYEQYF; CDR3 DNA: TGCGCCAGCAGCCAAGAACGGGAGTTCTACGAGCAGTACTTC
J gene: TRBJ2-7; V gene: TRBV3-1/TRBV3-2; CDR3 length: 14; clone size: -; D gene: TRBD1; CDR3 protein: CASSHRDRLYEQYF; CDR3 DNA: TGTGCCAGCAGCCATAGGGACAGACTCTACGAGCAGTACTTC
J gene: TRBJ1-6; V gene: TRBV7-2; CDR3 length: 14; clone size: -; D gene: -; CDR3 protein: CASSLGLYNSPLHF; CDR3 DNA: TGTGCCAGCAGCTTAGGGCTGTATAATTCACCCCTCCACTTT
J gene: TRBJ2-5; V gene: TRBV6-5; CDR3 length: 15; clone size: -; D gene: TRBD2; CDR3 protein: CASSSLAGPGETQYF; CDR3 DNA: TGTGCCAGCAGTTCGCTAGCGGGGCCCGGGGAGACCCAGTACTTC
J gene: TRBJ2-3; V gene: TRBV7-7; CDR3 length: 18; clone size: -; D gene: TRBD2; CDR3 protein: CASSLAPTSAKRTDTQYF; CDR3 DNA: TGTGCTAGCAGCTTAGCCCCGACTAGCGCCAAACGCACAGATACGCAGTATTTT
J gene: TRBJ1-2; V gene: TRBV5-1; CDR3 length: 14; clone size: -; D gene: -; CDR3 protein: CASSLEAANYGYTF; CDR3 DNA: TGCGCCAGCAGCTTGGAGGCGGCAAACTATGGCTACACCTTC
J gene: TRBJ1-4; V gene: TRBV2; CDR3 length: 16; clone size: -; D gene: TRBD1; CDR3 protein: CASSEGVGQGVGKLFF; CDR3 DNA: TGTGCCAGCAGTGAGGGTGTGGGACAGGGAGTAGGAAAACTGTTTTTT
J gene: TRBJ1-1; V gene: TRBV5-1; CDR3 length: 15; clone size: -; D gene: TRBD1; CDR3 protein: CASSSGDSGGTEAFF; CDR3 DNA: TGCGCCAGCAGCTCGGGGGACAGCGGCGGCACTGAAGCTTTCTTT
J gene: TRBJ1-2; V gene: TRBV27; CDR3 length: 16; clone size: -; D gene: TRBD1; CDR3 protein: CASSLSRGLLGYGYTF; CDR3 DNA: TGTGCCAGCAGTTTATCCAGGGGGCTGTTGGGCTATGGCTACACCTTC